Here is one TCR beta chain with its context. This clonotype was detected many times. The antigen it binds to is not known. Base qualities are not recorded, but no much larger clone differs from it by a single base. The data are from a study of neurological immune-mediated disorders (dated by TCRdb to the late 2010s). About the study as a whole: Among the roughly 35 multiple sclerosis patients, approximately 31 had relapsing-remitting MS and 3 had secondary progressive MS. Using UMI-based sequencing, the study compared peripheral blood TCR-beta repertoires from patients with HTLV-I-associated myelopathy (HAM/TSP), patients with multiple sclerosis, and healthy controls. Longitudinal samples, technical triplicates and paired sorted CD4+ and CD8+ T-cell subsets, alongside PBMC samples, were included among the 106 TCR-beta libraries. The cohort included some 70 subjects: about 15 with HAM/TSP, around 34 with multiple sclerosis, and roughly 20 healthy controls.

What the work shows at the level of the full study, not this receptor alone: The MS cluster was not associated with any clinical or MRI features, and the authors stated that larger cohorts are needed. In a phylogenetic analysis, the repertoires of 18 out of 34 MS patients fell into a single cluster of related CDR3 sequences, pointing to a possible signature at the repertoire level. Across subjects, expanded clones never shared an identical CDR3 amino acid sequence, which suggests that the TCR-beta repertoires in every group were private. TCR clonal expansion was highest in HAM/TSP patients and lowest in MS patients, with MS patients falling below even healthy controls.

cDNA synthesis used template-switch 5'RACE with a primer carrying a 10-nucleotide random unique molecular identifier tagging each TCR transcript. Over 180 million TCR-beta sequences, covering 15-18 subjects, were produced in each sequencing run. The RNeasy kit was used to extract total RNA. The KAPA Real-time Library Amplification kit was used to amplify TCR-beta VDJ regions with primers targeting the TCR constant region and the 5'RACE anchor. Sample indexes and Illumina adaptors were added in a first PCR, after which library yield was increased in a second PCR. After Ampure bead purification, the roughly 650 bp TCR product was size-selected on a 2% E-gel SizeSelection system. Before pooling, libraries had their quality checked on a Bioanalyzer, their concentration measured with Qubit, and their quantity determined with the Kapa Library Quantification kit. Paired-end 2 x 150 bp sequencing of the libraries was performed on an Illumina HiSeq 2500. To increase sequence diversity, roughly 24-32% phiX was spiked into each library pool. Per the original workflow: Quality-filtered reads were processed with the UMI-based MiGEC pipeline, and over 75% of raw TCR sequences were removed by the MiGEC pipeline during error correction. VDJ genes were aligned to IMGT germline references, and each clonotype was defined by a unique CDR3 amino acid sequence together with V-J genes. Clonal expansion, Shannon diversity and CDR3 relatedness were evaluated with VDJtools (CalcPairwiseDistances, ClusterSamples), while phylogenetic trees were built in CLCbio workbench. A clone was classed as expanded if it had 8 or more unique UMIs, a cutoff based on coefficient-of-variation modelling across technical triplicates. Starting from the raw public reads, TCRdb applied fastp trimming at Q25, assembled clones with MiXCR and retained in-frame beta chains. Each entry merges the rows of one CDR3 protein and shows their most common DNA and genes. The V and J calls were determined by TCRdb, not by the authors. The sample data list approximately 40,000 distinct CDR3 sequences, and 3.5% to 4.5% of these were observed just once. 2.2% of the sample is in the top ten clones.

For the unsorted PBMC libraries, 2 million PBMCs were stored in RNAlater at -80 degrees C until RNA extraction and were used to generate the libraries. The multiple sclerosis patients were enrolled in a US clinical protocol that used magnetic resonance imaging to evaluate disease progression. PBMCs were separated from peripheral blood using Ficoll-Hypaque density gradient centrifugation and then cryopreserved in liquid nitrogen. The cysteine opens and the phenylalanine closes a CDR3 of 13 amino acids. The entry retains the CDR3 DNA only, 39 bases that are in frame from base 1. V loses 6 bases of germline sequence and J loses 0 bases, and the interval between the two ends is 8 bases.

The receptor was isolated from a man aged 25-40 years with multiple sclerosis. In this chain, TRBV12-3 or TRBV12-4 is recombined with TRBJ2-5, with no reliable assignment of the D segment. Sequencing was performed on PBMCs. Here is the DNA: TGTGCCAGCAGCCCCCGGGACCAAGAGACCCAGTACTTC. Translation gives CASSPRDQETQYF.